Following are 18 T cell receptor beta chains from one sample sequenced in a study of OX40 agonist ivuxolimab in advanced cancers. TCRdb's copy holds only in-frame clones and misses some; the assay was immunoSEQ multiplex PCR. Here the sample spans approximately 75,000 clones, under 90% being singletons. The sequencing used CD4+ or CD8+ T cells sorted from blood, collected in a trial of the OX40 agonist ivuxolimab. All receptors come from an adult with an advanced solid tumor such as melanoma, head and neck, liver or kidney cancer.

The chain employs TRBV11-2 and TRBJ1-1; 7 bases fit TRBD1. J lost 5 bases, V lost 3 bases, and 9 bases had no gene match. The CDR3 is 15 amino acids. From germline, CDR1 is SGHAT and CDR2 FQNNGV. The CDR3 spells CASSFVRHRGTEAFF. CDR3 bases: TGTGCCAGCAGCTTCGTCCGACACAGGGGAACTGAAGCTTTCTTT.

V gene TRBV19 combines with J gene TRBJ1-6, with D unclear. CDR3 size: 14 residues. The V gene's germline CDR1 is LNHDA and CDR2 SQIVND (reference sequence). Trimming took off 5 bases at V and 7 bases at J, with 12 bases between the two ends. CDR3 sequence reads: CASSLRTENSPLHF. Written as DNA, the CDR3 is TGTGCCAGTAGTCTACGGACGGAAAATTCACCCCTCCACTTT.

The V and J genes are TRBV28 and TRBJ2-5; no definite D call. The CDR3 has 11 amino acids. Trimming pared 8 bases from V and 5 bases from J, leaving 9 bases between. CDR1 is MDHEN, CDR2 SYDVKM, per germline. The CDR3 loop is CASSGPETQYF. In DNA, the CDR3 is TGTGCCAGCTCAGGACCGGAGACCCAGTACTTC. Looking up the rest from reference TRBV28 and TRBJ2-5 gives the full variable domain: DVKVTQSSRYLVKRTGEKVFLECVQDMDHENMFWYRQDPGLGLRLIYFSYDVKMKEKGDIPEGYSVSREKKERFSLILESASTNQTSMYLCASSGPETQYFGPGTRLLVL.

This chain uses TRBV9 with TRBJ2-1, with 13 bases fitting TRBD2. Germline values: CDR1 SGDLS, CDR2 YYNGEE. The V and J ends lost 0 bases and 12 bases, in that order; junction bases with no gene match: 15. This CDR3 spans 18 amino acids. CDR3 amino acids: CASSVGGVTSGRARRQFF. CDR3 nucleotides: TGTGCCAGCAGCGTAGGAGGGGTTACTAGCGGGAGGGCCCGACGGCAGTTCTTC.

The CDR3 region is CASSITGYRGYTF. The CDR3 region has the DNA TGTGCCAGCAGTATCACAGGGTATCGCGGCTACACCTTC. The chain carries TRBV6-5 and TRBJ1-2, with D possibly being TRBD1 (6 bases). The CDR3 length is 13 residues. Trimming stripped 5 bases from V and 8 bases from J, with 15 bases between. The germline gives CDR1 MNHEY, CDR2 SVGAGI.

This chain links TRBV6-5 with TRBJ1-5; the D gene is possibly TRBD1 (6 bases). Per germline, CDR1 MNHEY and CDR2 SVGAGI. V was shortened by 4 bases and J by 1 base, with 11 bases between the two germline ends. The CDR3 extends over 15 amino acids. In DNA, the CDR3 is TGTGCCAGCAGTTCCACCGGGACAAGCAATCAGCCCCAGCATTTT. The encoded protein is CASSSTGTSNQPQHF.

The V gene is TRBV5-4, the J gene TRBJ2-2, with TRBD1 as a possible D gene (7 bases). CDR1 SGHNT and CDR2 YYREEE come from the germline V gene (reference sequence). Between the trimmed V and J ends, which lost 5 bases and 8 bases, there was a span of 16 bases. The CDR3 has 14 residues. The CDR3 protein is CASRRDSFSGELFF. CDR3 nucleotide sequence: TGTGCCAGCAGGCGGGACAGCTTCTCGGGGGAGCTGTTTTTT. Drawing the rest from reference TRBV5-4 and TRBJ2-2, the complete variable domain is ETGVTQSPTHLIKTRGQQVTLRCSSQSGHNTVSWYQQALGQGPQFIFQYYREEENGRGNFPPRFSGLQFPNYSSELNVNALELDDSALYLCASRRDSFSGELFFGEGSRLTVL.

The CDR3 nucleotides read TGTGCCAGCAGTTTATACGGGGCACCAGATTACAATGAGCAGTTCTTC. Its protein is CASSLYGAPDYNEQFF. The chain employs TRBV28 and TRBJ2-1, with D possibly being TRBD1 or TRBD2 (5 bases each). The CDR3 extends over 16 amino acids. The ends were cut back, 1 base at V and 4 bases at J, with 14 bases in the middle. The germline V gene has CDR1 MDHEN and CDR2 SYDVKM.

The CDR3 loop reads CSARASYTF. In DNA, the CDR3 is TGCAGTGCTAGAGCCTCCTACACCTTC. The V gene is TRBV20-1, the J gene TRBJ1-2; D remains unclear. Looked up from germline, CDR1 is DFQATT and CDR2 is SNEGSKA (reference sequence). Trimming cost V 1 base and J 10 bases, with 4 bases left between them. The CDR3 length is 9 residues.

This chain uses TRBV7-2 with TRBJ2-7; no reliable D call. This CDR3 contains 11 residues. Trimming took off 3 bases at V and 6 bases at J, with 6 bases between the two ends. The V gene's germline CDR1 is SGHTA and CDR2 FQGNSA. The CDR3 nucleotides read TGTGCCAGCAGCTTGTCGATCGAGCAGTACTTC. Encoded protein: CASSLSIEQYF.

The chain recombines TRBV5-1 with TRBJ2-7; D may be TRBD1 or TRBD2 (5 bases each). The CDR3 runs to 14 residues. From germline, CDR1 is SGHRS and CDR2 YFSETQ. With 4 bases removed from V and 6 bases from J, the gap between germline ends came to 17 bases. As DNA, the CDR3 is TGCGCCAGCAGCACGGGACCTTTTGGGAGCGAGCAGTACTTC. Amino acid sequence: CASSTGPFGSEQYF.

V usage is TRBV5-1 and J usage is TRBJ2-3, with 8 bases fitting TRBD2. Germline V gene sequence: CDR1 SGHRS, CDR2 YFSETQ. After removal of 0 bases from V and 4 bases from J, the junction contained 7 bases not matched to a gene. CDR3 length: 16 amino acids. The CDR3 DNA reads TGCGCCAGCAGCTTGGGGGCCGGGAGGGGTCCAGATACGCAGTATTTT. Protein product: CASSLGAGRGPDTQYF.

This clone has more than one count but fewer than ten. The V and J genes are TRBV28 and TRBJ2-5, with TRBD1 matching over 10 bases. V lost 5 bases and J lost 2; bases outside the gene matches: 5. The CDR3 is 15 residues long. Germline CDR1 MDHEN, CDR2 SYDVKM. The DNA for the CDR3 is TGTGCCAGCAGTGTACCGGGACAGGGGCAAGAGACCCAGTACTTC. It encodes CASSVPGQGQETQYF.

The rearrangement links TRBV5-3 to TRBJ2-3, with a possible D match to TRBD2 (5 bases). TRBV5-3 is an ORF, and what it does is uncertain. The CDR3 covers 14 residues. Deletions cut 4 bases from V and 0 bases from J, with 9 bases between. The CDR3 protein is CARSPRTSTDTQYF. In nucleotides, the CDR3 is TGTGCCAGAAGCCCCAGGACTAGCACAGATACGCAGTATTTT.

This rearrangement joins TRBV7-6 to TRBJ2-3; D is perhaps TRBD1 or TRBD2 (5 bases each). Germline V gene data show CDR1 as SGHVS and CDR2 as FNYEAQ. The CDR3 has 13 amino acids. The V end lost 5 bases, the J end lost 2 bases, and 8 bases lay between the germline ends. The CDR3 region is CASSLGTTDTQYF. CDR3 in DNA: TGTGCCAGCAGCCTTGGGACCACAGATACGCAGTATTTT. The full variable domain, with the rest looked up from reference TRBV7-6 and TRBJ2-3, is GAGVSQSPRYKVTKRGQDVALRCDPISGHVSLYWYRQALGQGPEFLTYFNYEAQQDKSGLPNDRFSAERPEGSISTLTIQRTEQRDSAMYRCASSLGTTDTQYFGPGTRLTVL.

CDR3 coding DNA: TGTGCCAGCAGCTTAGATACCGGGACAGCGAACTTTGAAGCTTTCTTT. Translated, it gives CASSLDTGTANFEAFF. The chain has TRBV11-3 and TRBJ1-1; 7 nucleotides line up with TRBD1. This CDR3 has 16 amino acids. J was trimmed by 7 bases and V by 0 bases; bases with no gene match: 11. Germline V gene sequence: CDR1 SGHNT, CDR2 YENEEA.

The chain recombines TRBV11-3 with TRBJ2-1; D might be TRBD2 (5 bases). The germline CDR1 and CDR2 sequences are SGHNT and YENEEA. The V end was cut by 4 bases, the J end by 2 bases, with 15 bases between. The CDR3 covers 16 residues. CDR3 bases: TGTGCCAGCAGCTCTCGGGGTGGGAAAACCTACAATGAGCAGTTCTTC. Its translation: CASSSRGGKTYNEQFF.

J is TRBJ2-7 and V is TRBV18; a weak D match, TRBD2 (6 bases). The CDR3 contains 14 residues. The germline V gene encodes CDR1 KGHSH and CDR2 LQKENI. The ends were cut back, 6 bases at V and 3 bases at J, with 15 bases in the middle. The chain's CDR3 is CASSAEGSVYEQYF. Written as DNA, the CDR3 is TGTGCCAGCTCCGCGGAGGGTTCGGTCTACGAGCAGTACTTC.